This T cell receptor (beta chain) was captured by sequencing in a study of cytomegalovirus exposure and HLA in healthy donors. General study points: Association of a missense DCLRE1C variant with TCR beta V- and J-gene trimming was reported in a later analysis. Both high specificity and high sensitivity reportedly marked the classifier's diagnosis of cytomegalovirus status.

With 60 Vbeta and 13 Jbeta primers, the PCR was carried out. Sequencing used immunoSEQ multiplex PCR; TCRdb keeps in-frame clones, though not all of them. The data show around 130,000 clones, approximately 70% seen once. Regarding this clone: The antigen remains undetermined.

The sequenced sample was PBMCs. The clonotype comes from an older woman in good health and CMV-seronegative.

The CDR3 nucleotides are TGTGCCAGCAGCCCCTCCCGCGGGGGGGTCAATGAGCAGTTCTTC. Amino acids: CASSPSRGGVNEQFF. This chain uses TRBV7-3 with TRBJ2-1, with TRBD2 matching 9 bases. CDR1 is SGHTA, CDR2 FQGTGA, per germline. There are 15 residues in the CDR3. V dropped 5 bases and J dropped 6; count of bases not matched to a gene: 8.